Shown below are 12 T cell receptor beta chains from a single sample sequenced in a study of T-cell memory formation after mild COVID-19. TCRdb called the 5' RACE reads again in MiXCR, with one record for every CDR3 protein. The data hold roughly 450,000 distinct CDR3 sequences, with around a sixth observed a single time. The sample taken for sequencing was PBMCs or a T cell subset sorted from them (not recorded which). The receptors come from an adult woman who had mild COVID-19 (a few samples of this study predate the infection). Cell type and time point are not known.

This clonotype has just a few counts. V gene TRBV12-3 or TRBV12-4 combines with J gene TRBJ2-6; 8 positions agree with TRBD2. This CDR3 region has 16 residues. The V and J ends lost 7 bases and 2 bases, in that order; junction bases with no gene match: 7. CDR3 bases: TGTGCCAGCAAGTCAGCGGGGGTCACTGGGGCCAACGTCCTGACTTTC. Its protein is CASKSAGVTGANVLTF.

This clonotype occurred a few times. The V and J genes are TRBV5-1 and TRBJ2-2; 12 bases agree with TRBD2. This CDR3 region has 16 residues. V shed 4 bases, J shed 6 bases, and the junction held 7 bases outside the gene matches. Germline lookup yields CDR1 SGHRS and CDR2 YFSETQ. CDR3 coding DNA: TGCGCCAGCAGCCCGTCGCGACTAGCGGGGGCCGGGGAGCTGTTTTTT. This codes for CASSPSRLAGAGELFF.

This clonotype was found a few times. This chain joins TRBV11-2 and TRBJ2-3; 9 bases match TRBD2. Germline CDR1 reads SGHAT; CDR2 reads FQNNGV. V lost 2 bases, J lost 5 bases, and 8 bases stayed unmatched. The CDR3 extends over 16 amino acids. The CDR3 loop is CASSLIRGRARDTQYF. The DNA for the CDR3 is TGTGCCAGCAGCTTAATTCGCGGGAGGGCCCGAGATACGCAGTATTTT. Full variable domain (missing parts from reference TRBV11-2 and TRBJ2-3): EAGVAQSPRYKIIEKRQSVAFWCNPISGHATLYWYQQILGQGPKLLIQFQNNGVVDDSQLPKDRFSAERLKGVDSTLKIQPAKLEDSAVYLCASSLIRGRARDTQYFGPGTRLTVL.

This clonotype was counted a few times. The DNA of the CDR3 is TGTGCCAGCAGCACACCGGGACCCACTGAAGCTTTCTTT. This translates into CASSTPGPTEAFF. The V gene is TRBV7-9, the J gene TRBJ1-1, with a weak D call TRBD1 (5 bases). V lost 5 bases, J lost 4 bases, and 11 bases lay in between. The CDR3 covers 13 residues. Germline CDR1 reads SEHNR; CDR2 reads FQNEAQ (reference sequence). Full variable domain (remainder filled in from reference TRBV7-9 and TRBJ1-1): DTGVSQNPRHKITKRGQNVTFRCDPISEHNRLYWYRQTLGQGPEFLTYFQNEAQLEKSRLLSDRFSAERPKGSFSTLEIQRTEQGDSAMYLCASSTPGPTEAFFGQGTRLTVV.

The chain employs TRBV6-5 and TRBJ2-2; D might be TRBD2 (6 bases). From germline, CDR1 is MNHEY and CDR2 SVGAGI. V gave up 0 bases and J gave up 4 bases, with 9 bases separating them. The CDR3 length is 15 residues. The CDR3 protein is CASSYSEGSTGELFF. CDR3 bases: TGTGCCAGCAGTTACTCGGAGGGGAGCACCGGGGAGCTGTTTTTT.

In this sample, this clonotype turned up a few times. The CDR3 nucleotides are TGTGCCAGCAGCCTGGCCTCTGGAAACACCATATATTTT. Translating gives CASSLASGNTIYF. The gene calls are TRBV7-2 and TRBJ1-3; D not certain. Germline CDR1 and CDR2: SGHTA and FQGNSA. V lost 5 bases, J lost 0 bases, and 5 bases lay in between. The CDR3 length is 13 residues.

The table lists this clonotype with a few counts. This chain connects TRBV7-2 to TRBJ1-3; D remains ambiguous. CDR3 length: 15 amino acids. Germline V gene data show CDR1 as SGHTA and CDR2 as FQGNSA. With 1 base removed from V and 0 bases from J, the gap between germline ends came to 7 bases. CDR3 bases: TGTGCCAGCAGCTTAGACATGAGCTCTGGAAACACCATATATTTT. Translating gives CASSLDMSSGNTIYF. The whole variable domain, filled in from reference TRBV7-2 and TRBJ1-3, reads GAGVSQSPSNKVTEKGKDVELRCDPISGHTALYWYRQSLGQGLEFLIYFQGNSAPDKSGLPSDRFSAERTGGSVSTLTIQRTQQEDSAVYLCASSLDMSSGNTIYFGEGSWLTVV.

This clonotype was counted only a few times. This chain connects TRBV20-1 to TRBJ2-3; a possible D gene is TRBD2 (6 bases). Germline CDR1 reads DFQATT; CDR2 reads SNEGSKA (reference sequence). V was shortened by 1 base and J by 6 bases, with 23 bases between the two germline ends. The CDR3 extends over 17 amino acids. The CDR3 DNA sequence: TGCAGTGCTAGAGCCCCAGGGACTTCCCTACTGGGGGATACGCAGTATTTT. It yields the protein CSARAPGTSLLGDTQYF.

The gene calls are TRBV4-1 and TRBJ1-1; TRBD1 agrees at 9 bases. The CDR3 length is 15 residues. Germline lookup yields CDR1 MGHRA and CDR2 YSYEKL. With 0 bases clipped from V and 8 bases from J, the junction kept 7 bases outside the gene matches. The CDR3 is CASSQDSRTGAEAFF. The CDR3 DNA reads as TGCGCCAGCAGCCAAGATTCCCGGACAGGGGCCGAAGCTTTCTTT.

This clonotype has a handful of counts. The gene calls are TRBV27 and TRBJ2-4; D tentatively fits TRBD1 or TRBD2 (5 bases each). The CDR3 runs 15 residues. V shed 5 bases and J shed 1 base, with 12 bases lying between them. Per germline, CDR1 MNHEY and CDR2 SMNVEV (reference sequence). The CDR3 DNA reads as TGTGCCAGCAGTCCTGGGGGTCTCGCCAAAAACATTCAGTACTTC. This sequence encodes CASSPGGLAKNIQYF.

The V gene is TRBV11-1, the J gene TRBJ2-1; the match to TRBD2 covers 8 bases. Per the germline V gene, CDR1 is SGHAT and CDR2 is FQDESV (reference sequence). This CDR3 contains 16 residues. The ends lost 1 base at V and 6 bases at J; junction bases unmatched: 8. The DNA for the CDR3 is TGTGCCAGCAGCTTAGGGTCCCTAGCGGGCCCCAATGAGCAGTTCTTC. It specifies CASSLGSLAGPNEQFF.

The J gene is TRBJ2-7, the V gene TRBV7-8, with D possibly matching TRBD1 (6 bases). Germline V gene data show CDR1 as SGHVS and CDR2 as FQNEAQ. The CDR3 consists of 18 residues. V was cut by 1 base and J by 3 bases, with 22 bases left in between. The CDR3 spells CASSLGVPGASSLYEQYF. The CDR3 DNA follows: TGTGCCAGCAGCTTAGGGGTTCCAGGGGCTAGTAGTCTCTACGAGCAGTACTTC.